Shown below are 13 T cell receptor beta chains from a single sample sequenced in a study of identical twins (dated by TCRdb to between 2015 and 2016). Library creation used 5' RACE. The sequencer listed for this sample is Illumina HiSeq 2000. The raw public data were reprocessed by TCRdb itself: fastp quality trimming at Q25, MiXCR clonotype calling, in-frame beta chains only. Identical CDR3 protein sequences are pooled into one entry, listed with their most common genes and DNA. Here the sample has fewer than 650,000 distinct CDR3 sequences; 9.6% occur a single time. 3% of the sample rests with the top ten. These data also formed part of another study, on yellow fever vaccine responses in identical twins.

What was sequenced was PBMCs. These receptors were obtained from a woman aged 18 to 35 in good health.

This clonotype was seen only a few times. This rearrangement joins TRBV11-1 to TRBJ2-7, with 12 bases matching TRBD2. Trimming cost V 5 bases and J 1 base; bases outside gene matches: 21. There are 21 residues in the CDR3. The germline CDR1 and CDR2 sequences are SGHAT and FQDESV (reference sequence). The CDR3 DNA is TGTGCCAGCAGCCATACGAAACGGACAGGGCCTCTAGCGGGAGGGTCCTACGAGCAGTACTTC. It is translated as CASSHTKRTGPLAGGSYEQYF.

The chain joins TRBV3-1 to TRBJ1-5; no definite D call. V lost 1 base and J 5 bases, leaving 9 bases between the germline ends. Germline V gene data show CDR1 as LGHDT and CDR2 as YNNKEL (reference sequence). CDR3 length: 14 residues. The CDR3 sequence is CASSQGGAHQPQHF. The CDR3 nucleotides are TGTGCCAGCAGCCAAGGGGGAGCACATCAGCCCCAGCATTTT. Supplemented by reference TRBV3-1 and TRBJ1-5, the full variable domain reads DTAVSQTPKYLVTQMGNDKSIKCEQNLGHDTMYWYKQDSKKFLKIMFSYNNKELIINETVPNRFSPKSPDKAHLNLHINSLELGDSAVYFCASSQGGAHQPQHFGDGTRLSIL.

There are many counts of this clonotype. The chain recombines TRBV7-2 with TRBJ2-7; D is undetermined. CDR1 is SGHTA and CDR2 is FQGNSA in the germline V gene. This CDR3 contains 12 residues. The V end lost 5 bases, the J end lost 4 bases, and 9 bases lay between the germline ends. Here the CDR3 DNA reads TGTGCCAGCAGCGTTAATTTATACGAGCAGTACTTC. Protein product: CASSVNLYEQYF.

This chain connects TRBV29-1 to TRBJ1-1; TRBD1 matches at 11 bases. Losses at the gene ends were 4 bases for V and 0 bases for J; bases not matched to a gene: 4. CDR1 is SQVTM, CDR2 ANQGSEA, per germline. The CDR3 is made up of 15 amino acids. This CDR3 reads CSVARTGGLNTEAFF. CDR3 DNA: TGCAGCGTTGCCCGGACAGGGGGCTTGAACACTGAAGCTTTCTTT.

The genes are TRBV29-1 and TRBJ2-1; D perhaps matches TRBD1 (6 bases). The CDR3 runs to 12 residues. The germline gives CDR1 SQVTM, CDR2 ANQGSEA. V was shortened by 5 bases and J by 4 bases, with 9 bases between the two germline ends. In DNA form, the CDR3 reads TGCAGCGTTCAAACAGGGTACAATGAGCAGTTCTTC. Translating gives CSVQTGYNEQFF.

This clonotype was detected only once. Since a much larger clone is just one base distant, this may be a read error. The chain is built from TRBV24-1 and TRBJ2-7; D remains ambiguous. This CDR3 is 13 amino acids long. CDR1 and CDR2 (germline): KGHDR, SFDVKD. The CDR3 reads CATSGEAIQEQHF. In DNA form, the CDR3 reads TGTGCCACCAGTGGAGAGGCTATTCAAGAGCAGCACTTC.

The V gene is TRBV7-2, the J gene TRBJ1-1; TRBD1 is a possible D gene (5 bases). Germline loops: CDR1 SGHTA, CDR2 FQGNSA. The CDR3 is 17 residues long. Trimming removed 1 base from V and 7 bases from J, with 22 bases in between. The DNA for the CDR3 is TGTGCCAGCAGCTTAGGTGTTGGGTCAGGGACCCTAGATGAAGCTTTCTTT. It encodes CASSLGVGSGTLDEAFF.

This clonotype was seen a handful of times. The V call is TRBV7-6, the J call TRBJ2-3; 11 bases line up with TRBD1. From germline, CDR1 is SGHVS and CDR2 FNYEAQ. The CDR3 runs to 18 residues. V shed 3 bases and J 2 bases; nucleotides not matched to a gene: 10. The CDR3 coding sequence is TGTGCCAGCAGCTTCCCGGGGGGACAGGGGGGAAACACAGATACGCAGTATTTT. Amino acids: CASSFPGGQGGNTDTQYF.

This clonotype came up many times. This CDR3 is CASSKPGSYGYTF. In nucleotides, the CDR3 is TGTGCCAGCAGCAAGCCGGGGAGCTATGGCTACACCTTC. The rearrangement joins TRBV6-1 to TRBJ1-2; D call uncertain. The length of the CDR3 is 13 residues. The V gene's germline CDR1 is MNHNS and CDR2 SASEGT. V lost 6 bases, J lost 4 bases, and 12 bases lay in between.

The chain employs TRBV29-1 and TRBJ1-5, with D tentatively TRBD1 (5 bases). This CDR3 has 15 amino acids. Germline V gives CDR1 SQVTM, CDR2 ANQGSEA. The ends were cut back, 4 bases at V and 0 bases at J, with 13 bases in the middle. The CDR3 coding sequence is TGCAGCGTTGCCCCCAGGGTGACTAGCAATCAGCCCCAGCATTTT. As protein: CSVAPRVTSNQPQHF.

Ten or more counts support this clonotype. The rearrangement joins TRBV4-3 to TRBJ2-5, with a possible D match to TRBD2 (5 bases). Germline V gene data show CDR1 as LGHNA and CDR2 as YSLEER. V dropped 4 bases and J dropped 5 bases, with 17 bases sitting between them. The CDR3 extends over 15 amino acids. CDR3 coding DNA: TGCGCCAGCAGCCGAACGGTTGAGGGTGGGGAGACCCAGTACTTC. It specifies CASSRTVEGGETQYF.

The rearrangement links TRBV2 to TRBJ2-5; TRBD2 aligns across 13 bases. J was trimmed by 5 bases and V by 8 bases; bases with no gene match: 8. Germline assignment: CDR1 SNHLY and CDR2 FYNNEI. CDR3 length equals 15 residues. CDR3: CASGMTSGGPETQYF. In DNA, the CDR3 is TGTGCCAGCGGGATGACTAGCGGGGGGCCTGAGACCCAGTACTTC.

This clonotype appeared a few times. The chain's CDR3 is CASSVRGQVDTQYF. As DNA, the CDR3 is TGTGCCAGCAGCGTGAGGGGACAGGTTGATACGCAGTATTTT. The V call is TRBV9, the J call TRBJ2-3; 8 bases map to TRBD1. The CDR3 is made up of 14 amino acids. Germline trimming cut 2 bases from V and 6 bases from J; bases unmatched to any gene: 5. The germline gives CDR1 SGDLS, CDR2 YYNGEE.